These 3 T cell receptor beta chains were all obtained from the same sample, sequenced in a study of T cell repertoires in cytomegalovirus infection (dated by TCRdb to between 2018 and 2021). Data came from an Illumina HiSeq 1500. The public reads were reanalyzed by TCRdb: fastp trimming at Q25, MiXCR alignment, in-frame beta chains only. Under each unique CDR3 protein, matching rows form one entry showing the most common genes and DNA. Counted in this sample were under 800,000 distinct CDR3 sequences; less than 25% of them appeared once. Approximately 8.2% of the sample lies in the top ten. Sequences were obtained from CD8+ T cells from PBMCs. These receptors originate from a human donor in good health (CMV status not recorded). Some clones in this sample may be carry-over from other donors' samples.

A word on this clonotype: This sequence may be a read error, since a much larger clone differs from it by one base. This likely comes from a read error, as the CDR3 has no conserved phenylalanine or tryptophan at its end. The J gene is TRBJ2-1, the V gene TRBV7-2, with 7 bases that match TRBD2. The CDR3 covers 15 residues. Germline CDR1 and CDR2: SGHTA and FQGNSA. The J segment lost 9 bases and the V segment lost 1 base, leaving 9 bases of the junction unmatched. CDR3 DNA sequence: TGTGCCAGCAGCTTAGTGGGGGGGAGAGACAGTGAGCAGTTCTCC. This gives the protein CASSLVGGRDSEQFS.

V is TRBV27 and J is TRBJ2-1; the D gene could be TRBD1 or TRBD2 (6 bases each). Germline V gene lookup returns CDR1 MNHEY and CDR2 SMNVEV (reference sequence). V shed 7 bases and J shed 5 bases, with 12 bases lying between them. The CDR3 runs to 13 residues. CDR3 DNA: TGTGCCAGCACCAGGGGACTTAACAATGAGCAGTTCTTC. Protein sequence: CASTRGLNNEQFF.

This clonotype was seen more than once but under ten times. V and J are TRBV14 and TRBJ1-1; no clear D gene. Germline V gene lookup returns CDR1 SGHDN and CDR2 FVKESK. The CDR3 contains 14 residues. V gave up 2 bases and J gave up 5 bases, with 12 bases separating them. The CDR3 reads CASSQKGWSTEAFF. As DNA, the CDR3 is TGTGCCAGCAGCCAAAAGGGATGGAGTACTGAAGCTTTCTTT. The full variable domain, completed using reference TRBV14 and TRBJ1-1, is EAGVTQFPSHSVIEKGQTVTLRCDPISGHDNLYWYRRVMGKEIKFLLHFVKESKQDESGMPNNRFLAERTGGTYSTLKVQPAELEDSGVYFCASSQKGWSTEAFFGQGTRLTVV.